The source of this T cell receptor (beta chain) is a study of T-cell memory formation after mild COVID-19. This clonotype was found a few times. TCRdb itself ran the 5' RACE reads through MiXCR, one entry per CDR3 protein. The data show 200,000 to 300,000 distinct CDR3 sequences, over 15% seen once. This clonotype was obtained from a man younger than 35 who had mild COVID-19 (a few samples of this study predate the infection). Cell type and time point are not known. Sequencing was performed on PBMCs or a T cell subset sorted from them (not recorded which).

The CDR3 bases are TGTGCCAGCAGCCTACAGGGAAATACGCAGTATTTT. This sequence encodes CASSLQGNTQYF. The chain employs TRBV7-3 and TRBJ2-3; TRBD1 is a possible D gene (6 bases). Trimming shortened V by 5 bases and J by 7 bases, and 10 bases separated the two germline ends. Per the germline V gene, CDR1 is SGHTA and CDR2 is FQGTGA. This CDR3 contains 12 residues.